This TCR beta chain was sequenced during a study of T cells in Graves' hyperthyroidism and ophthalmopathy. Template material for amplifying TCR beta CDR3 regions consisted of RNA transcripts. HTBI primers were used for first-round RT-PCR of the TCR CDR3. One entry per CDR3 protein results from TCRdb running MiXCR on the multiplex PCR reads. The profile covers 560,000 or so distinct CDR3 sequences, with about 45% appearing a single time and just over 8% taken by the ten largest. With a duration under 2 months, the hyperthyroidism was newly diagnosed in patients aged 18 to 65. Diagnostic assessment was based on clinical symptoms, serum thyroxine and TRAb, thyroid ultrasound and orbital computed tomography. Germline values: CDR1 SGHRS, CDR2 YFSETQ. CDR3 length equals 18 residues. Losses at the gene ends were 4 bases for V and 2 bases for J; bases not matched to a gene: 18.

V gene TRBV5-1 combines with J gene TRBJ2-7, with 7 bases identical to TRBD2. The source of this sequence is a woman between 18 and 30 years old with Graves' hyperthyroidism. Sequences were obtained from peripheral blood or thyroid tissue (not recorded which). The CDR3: CASSQDRGGPSGTYEQYF. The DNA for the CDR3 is TGCGCCAGCAGCCAAGATAGAGGTGGTCCTAGCGGCACCTACGAGCAGTACTTC.